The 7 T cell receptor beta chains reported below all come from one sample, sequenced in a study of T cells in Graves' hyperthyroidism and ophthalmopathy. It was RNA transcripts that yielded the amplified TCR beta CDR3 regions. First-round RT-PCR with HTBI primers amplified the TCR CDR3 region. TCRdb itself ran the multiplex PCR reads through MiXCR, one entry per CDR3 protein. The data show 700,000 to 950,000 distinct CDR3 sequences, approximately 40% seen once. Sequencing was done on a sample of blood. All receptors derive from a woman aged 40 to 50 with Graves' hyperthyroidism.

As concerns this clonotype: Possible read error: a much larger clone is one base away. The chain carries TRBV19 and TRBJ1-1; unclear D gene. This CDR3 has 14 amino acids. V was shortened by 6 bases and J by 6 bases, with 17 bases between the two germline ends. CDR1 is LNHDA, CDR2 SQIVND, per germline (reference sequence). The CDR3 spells CASRQTGGAAEAFF. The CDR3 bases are TGTGCCAGTAGGCAGACGGGAGGAGCCGCTGAAGCTTTCTTT.

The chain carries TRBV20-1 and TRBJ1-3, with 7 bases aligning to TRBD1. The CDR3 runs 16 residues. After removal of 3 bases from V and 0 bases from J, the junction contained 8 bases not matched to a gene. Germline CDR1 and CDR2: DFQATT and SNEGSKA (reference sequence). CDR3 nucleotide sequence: TGCAGTGCTAGCTCTAGGACAGGTTCCTCTGGAAACACCATATATTTT. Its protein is CSASSRTGSSGNTIYF.

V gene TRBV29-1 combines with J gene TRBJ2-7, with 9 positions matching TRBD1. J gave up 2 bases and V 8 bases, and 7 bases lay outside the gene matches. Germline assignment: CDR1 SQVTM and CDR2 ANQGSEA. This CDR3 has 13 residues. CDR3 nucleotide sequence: TGCAGCTTAGTCTGGACAGGGGCCTACGAGCAGTACTTC. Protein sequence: CSLVWTGAYEQYF.

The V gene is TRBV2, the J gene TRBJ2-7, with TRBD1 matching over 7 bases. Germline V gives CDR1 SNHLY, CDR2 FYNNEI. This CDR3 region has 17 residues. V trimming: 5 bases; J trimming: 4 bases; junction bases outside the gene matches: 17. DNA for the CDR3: TGTGCCAGCAGTTTCCAAAGAGAGACAGGGAGAGGGTACGAGCAGTACTTC. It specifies CASSFQRETGRGYEQYF.

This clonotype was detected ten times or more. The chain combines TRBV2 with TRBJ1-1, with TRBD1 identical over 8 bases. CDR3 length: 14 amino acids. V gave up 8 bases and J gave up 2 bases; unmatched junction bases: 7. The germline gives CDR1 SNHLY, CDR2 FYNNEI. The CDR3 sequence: CASPRTGLNTEAFF. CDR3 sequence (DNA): TGTGCCAGCCCTCGGACAGGGCTTAACACTGAAGCTTTCTTT.

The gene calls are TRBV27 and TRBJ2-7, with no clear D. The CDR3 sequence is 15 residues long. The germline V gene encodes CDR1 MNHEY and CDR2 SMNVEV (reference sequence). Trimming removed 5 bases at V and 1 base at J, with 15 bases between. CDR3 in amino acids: CASSPGQLPSYEQYF. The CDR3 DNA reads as TGTGCCAGCAGTCCCGGCCAGCTACCATCCTACGAGCAGTACTTC.

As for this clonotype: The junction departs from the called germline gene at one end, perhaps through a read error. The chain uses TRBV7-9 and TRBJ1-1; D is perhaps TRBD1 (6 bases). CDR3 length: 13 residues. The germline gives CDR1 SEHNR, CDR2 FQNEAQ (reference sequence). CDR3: CAGSRGGGTEAFF. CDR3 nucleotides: TGTGCCGGCAGCAGGGGTGGGGGGACTGAAGCTTTCTTT.